The present T cell receptor (beta chain) was sequenced within a study of shared clonotypes between healthy human individuals. Overall study results and limits: All-four-donor shared clonotypes had higher generation probabilities than non-shared clonotypes did. Among donors, sharing of clonotypes was expected to be affected by sequencing depth.

Worth noting for this clone: Its antigen is not known.

CD4+ cells were split into CD45RA+ naive and CD45RA-negative memory subsets. Germline V gene data show CDR1 as SNHLY and CDR2 as FYNNEI. The CDR3 loop spans 14 amino acids. The V and J ends lost 3 bases and 7 bases respectively, with 12 bases between them. Using immunoSEQ multiplex PCR, the repertoire was profiled, and TCRdb retains in-frame clones only, with some absent. In the table there are about 1 million clones, around 82% of which are singletons. The sample comprised memory CD4+ T cells from PBMCs. Described subset: CD45RA-negative fraction. This clonotype was sampled from a man aged 18 to 29 in good health. Some clones in this sample may be carry-over from other donors' samples. V usage is TRBV2 and J usage is TRBJ1-4; no clear D gene. CDR3 nucleotide sequence: TGTGCCAGCAGTGAGGGTAGGGTTGGTGAAAAACTGTTTTTT. Translated: CASSEGRVGEKLFF.